Presented here are 21 T cell receptor beta chains from one specimen sequenced in a study of blood T cells in healthy people across ages. Alongside a J-beta primer mix, a sample-barcoded 5' primer served in a second PCR lasting about 7 to 12 cycles. In TCRdb, the 5' RACE reads were re-called with MiXCR into one record per CDR3 protein. The data contain under 2 million distinct CDR3 sequences, roughly 32% of them singletons. Material for sequencing was blood. The receptors originated from a woman in her twenties or thirties in good health.

This clonotype has a handful of counts. J is TRBJ2-5 and V is TRBV19; TRBD2 matches 10 bases. The CDR3 has 15 amino acids. Germline CDR1 LNHDA, CDR2 SQIVND (reference sequence). Unmatched junction bases numbered 3, after V lost 3 bases and J lost 2 bases. The CDR3 protein is CASSMGLAMQETQYF. The CDR3 DNA sequence: TGTGCCAGTAGTATGGGACTAGCGATGCAAGAGACCCAGTACTTC.

The V call is TRBV6-2 or TRBV6-3, the J call TRBJ2-7; D tentatively reads TRBD1 or TRBD2 (5 bases each). The CDR3 loop spans 12 amino acids. The V and J ends lost 6 bases and 10 bases respectively, with 16 bases between them. Germline V gene data show CDR1 as MNHEY and CDR2 as SVGEGT. CDR3 sequence: CASSPGTTGQYF. The CDR3, as DNA: TGTGCCAGCAGCCCCGGGACCACGGGACAGTACTTC.

The chain carries TRBV20-1 and TRBJ2-5, with 8 bases aligning to TRBD2. CDR1 DFQATT and CDR2 SNEGSKA come from the germline V gene (reference sequence). Germline trimming cut 3 bases from V and 5 bases from J; bases unmatched to any gene: 5. The CDR3 totals 13 residues. CDR3 coding DNA: TGCAGTGCTAGGGATAGCGGGGCGGAGACCCAGTACTTC. This translates into CSARDSGAETQYF.

V is TRBV18 and J is TRBJ1-5; D is unclear. Trimming shortened V by 4 bases and J by 7 bases, and 17 bases separated the two germline ends. Germline V gene sequence: CDR1 KGHSH, CDR2 LQKENI. This CDR3 is 15 amino acids long. In DNA, the CDR3 is TGTGCCAGCTCACAAACCGCCGGTATTATCCAGCCCCAGCATTTT. This codes for CASSQTAGIIQPQHF.

The rearrangement joins TRBV6-1 to TRBJ2-1; 11 nucleotides line up with TRBD2. The germline gives CDR1 MNHNS, CDR2 SASEGT. V trimming: 6 bases; J trimming: 8 bases; junction bases outside the gene matches: 9. This CDR3 has 15 amino acids. The CDR3 DNA reads as TGTGCCAGCAGGCCATCCGGGACTAGCGGCCATGAGCAGTTCTTC. Translation gives CASRPSGTSGHEQFF.

Only a few counts were recorded for this clonotype. V is TRBV5-1 and J is TRBJ2-7; tentatively, D is TRBD1 (6 bases). Germline V gene data show CDR1 as SGHRS and CDR2 as YFSETQ. This CDR3 contains 16 residues. V was shortened by 5 bases and J by 5 bases, with 23 bases between the two germline ends. The CDR3: CASSPTGTRSMDEQYF. The CDR3, as DNA: TGCGCCAGCAGTCCTACCGGGACACGGTCTATGGACGAGCAGTACTTC. The full variable domain, in which reference TRBV5-1 and TRBJ2-7 provide the parts outside the CDR3, is KAGVTQTPRYLIKTRGQQVTLSCSPISGHRSVSWYQQTPGQGLQFLFEYFSETQRNKGNFPGRFSGRQFSNSRSEMNVSTLELGDSALYLCASSPTGTRSMDEQYFGPGTRLTVT.

The V gene is TRBV11-2, the J gene TRBJ2-5, with TRBD1 identical over 9 bases. With V trimmed by 4 bases and J by 5 bases, 5 bases remained unmatched. This CDR3 comprises 14 residues. In germline, CDR1 is SGHAT, CDR2 FQNNGV. In DNA form, the CDR3 reads TGTGCCAGCAGCTCCGGACAGGGGAAGGAGACCCAGTACTTC. This gives the protein CASSSGQGKETQYF.

This clonotype was recorded a few times. V usage is TRBV30 and J usage is TRBJ1-2; tentative D call: TRBD1 (6 bases). V shed 1 base and J shed 8 bases, with 14 bases lying between them. The germline V gene has CDR1 GTSNPN and CDR2 SVGIG (reference sequence). CDR3 length: 13 amino acids. This chain's CDR3 is CAWSAGERWGYTF. The CDR3 DNA follows: TGTGCCTGGAGTGCAGGGGAGCGATGGGGCTACACCTTC. The full variable domain, completed using reference TRBV30 and TRBJ1-2, is SQTIHQWPATLVQPVGSPLSLECTVEGTSNPNLYWYRQAAGRGLQLLFYSVGIGQISSEVPQNLSASRPQDRQFILSSKKLLLSDSGFYLCAWSAGERWGYTFGSGTRLTVV.

Comments on this clonotype: Possible read error: a much larger clone is one base away. The chain uses TRBV29-1 and TRBJ2-3, with D tentatively TRBD2 (5 bases). V was shortened by 4 bases and J by 2 bases, with 10 bases between the two germline ends. Germline CDR1 reads SQVTM; CDR2 reads ANQGSEA. The CDR3 loop spans 13 amino acids. The CDR3 region has the DNA TGCAGCGTTGGCCCGGGGTACACAGATACGCAGTATTTT. Protein product: CSVGPGYTDTQYF.

This clonotype was counted many times. Relative to the germline gene, one junction end is altered; a read error may explain this. The rearrangement links TRBV3-1 to TRBJ2-7; 9 bases are shared with TRBD2. The V gene's germline CDR1 is LGHDT and CDR2 YNNKEL (reference sequence). This CDR3 region has 13 residues. The CDR3 here is CASSQAGGYEQYF. In DNA, the CDR3 is TGTGCCAGCAGTCAAGCGGGAGGCTACGAGCAGTACTTC.

V usage is TRBV9 and J usage is TRBJ2-2; D is unclear. This CDR3 contains 12 residues. In germline, CDR1 is SGDLS, CDR2 YYNGEE. V was clipped by 3 bases and J by 4 bases, with 4 bases between them. DNA of the CDR3: TGTGCCAGCAGCGCAAGCACCGGGGAGCTGTTTTTT. This sequence encodes CASSASTGELFF.

The chain couples TRBV30 to TRBJ2-6; TRBD1 might be the D (5 bases). Trimming took 6 bases from V and 0 from J, leaving 9 bases between them. CDR3 size: 14 residues. CDR1 is GTSNPN, CDR2 SVGIG, per germline (reference sequence). The CDR3 DNA is TGTGCCTGCAGAGACAGCTCTGGGGCCAACGTCCTGACTTTC. It codes for CACRDSSGANVLTF.

The CDR3: CASSQDPSGVRDEQFF. CDR3 nucleotides: TGTGCCAGCAGCCAAGATCCTAGCGGGGTCCGTGATGAGCAGTTCTTC. This chain connects TRBV4-2 to TRBJ2-1, with 9 bases that match TRBD2. The CDR3 covers 16 residues. The V gene's germline CDR1 is LGHNA and CDR2 YNFKEQ. J was trimmed by 8 bases and V by 0 bases; bases with no gene match: 8.

This chain links TRBV20-1 with TRBJ1-5; 8 bases match TRBD1. The CDR3 runs 15 residues. The J segment lost 6 bases and the V segment lost 0 bases, leaving 7 bases of the junction unmatched. Germline values: CDR1 DFQATT, CDR2 SNEGSKA (reference sequence). CDR3 loop: CSARDQGQGGQPQHF. CDR3 in DNA: TGCAGTGCTAGAGATCAAGGACAGGGTGGTCAGCCCCAGCATTTT.

This rearrangement joins TRBV6-5 to TRBJ2-5; TRBD1 aligns across 9 bases. Germline loops: CDR1 MNHEY, CDR2 SVGAGI. With V trimmed by 5 bases and J by 5 bases, 9 bases remained unmatched. The CDR3 is 15 amino acids. DNA of the CDR3: TGTGCCAGCAGTCCGGGACAGGGTGACTGGGAGACCCAGTACTTC. Protein product: CASSPGQGDWETQYF.

The J gene is TRBJ2-5, the V gene TRBV30; D is possibly TRBD1 or TRBD2 (5 bases each). The CDR3 runs to 12 residues. V dropped 2 bases and J dropped 4 bases, with 8 bases sitting between them. The germline CDR1 and CDR2 sequences are GTSNPN and SVGIG (reference sequence). CDR3 in DNA: TGTGCCTGGAGTAAGGGACGAGAGACCCAGTACTTC. Translated, it gives CAWSKGRETQYF.

The rearrangement joins TRBV9 to TRBJ1-2; 9 nucleotides match TRBD1. The CDR3 is made up of 16 amino acids. Losses at the gene ends were 0 bases for V and 8 bases for J; bases not matched to a gene: 11. Germline loops: CDR1 SGDLS, CDR2 YYNGEE. The chain's CDR3 is CASSVAGTGWERGYTF. CDR3 DNA: TGTGCCAGCAGCGTAGCAGGGACAGGGTGGGAAAGGGGCTACACCTTC.

This clonotype was counted only a few times. The rearrangement links TRBV7-9 to TRBJ1-1; maybe TRBD1 (5 bases). This CDR3 comprises 13 residues. The V end lost 8 bases, the J end lost 3 bases, and 13 bases lay between the germline ends. The germline CDR1 and CDR2 sequences are SEHNR and FQNEAQ (reference sequence). DNA for the CDR3: TGTGCCAGCCAACGAGGGGCGGACACTGAAGCTTTCTTT. This translates into CASQRGADTEAFF.

This clonotype was detected only a few times. An end of the junction differs from the germline gene, which may be a read error. The chain employs TRBV6-1 and TRBJ1-6; TRBD1 is a possible D gene (5 bases). The germline V gene encodes CDR1 MNHNS and CDR2 SASEGT. This CDR3 has 16 residues. The CDR3 DNA sequence: TGTGCCTGCAGACTCGGACAAGGCTCCTATAATTCACCCCTCCACTTT. It is translated as CACRLGQGSYNSPLHF.

The chain combines TRBV7-2 with TRBJ2-5, with 7 bases identical to TRBD2. Looked up from germline, CDR1 is SGHTA and CDR2 is FQGNSA. The CDR3 covers 17 residues. The J segment lost 0 bases and the V segment lost 1 base, leaving 8 bases of the junction unmatched. The CDR3 DNA reads as TGTGCCAGCAGCTTAGTGCGAAAAGCGGGGAACCAAGAGACCCAGTACTTC. This encodes CASSLVRKAGNQETQYF.

In its sample, this clonotype was seen a few times. The V call is TRBV20-1, the J call TRBJ1-4; no definite D call. Trimming cost V 0 bases and J 8 bases, with 10 bases left between them. Germline values: CDR1 DFQATT, CDR2 SNEGSKA (reference sequence). The CDR3 spans 13 residues. The CDR3 DNA sequence: TGCAGTGCTAGAGATCAGAGCCCGGAAAAACTGTTTTTT. Translated: CSARDQSPEKLFF.